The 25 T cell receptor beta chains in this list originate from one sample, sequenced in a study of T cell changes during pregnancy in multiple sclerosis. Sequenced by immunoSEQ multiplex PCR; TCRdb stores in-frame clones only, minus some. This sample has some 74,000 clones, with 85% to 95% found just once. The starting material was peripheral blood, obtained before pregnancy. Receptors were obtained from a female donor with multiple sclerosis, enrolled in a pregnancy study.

The CDR3 DNA reads as TGTGCCAGCGGACTAAGGCAGGGGGCTAACTATGGCTACACCTTC. Protein sequence: CASGLRQGANYGYTF. The genes are TRBV2 and TRBJ1-2; TRBD1 matches 7 bases. Trimming took 8 bases from V and 0 from J; bases not matched to a gene: 9. Germline loops: CDR1 SNHLY, CDR2 FYNNEI. The CDR3 runs 15 residues.

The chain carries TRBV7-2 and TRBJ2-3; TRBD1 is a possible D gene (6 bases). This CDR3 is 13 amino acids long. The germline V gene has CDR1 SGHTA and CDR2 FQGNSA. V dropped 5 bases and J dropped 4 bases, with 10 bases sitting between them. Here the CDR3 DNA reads TGTGCCAGCAGCCTACAGGGAGCAGATACGCAGTATTTT. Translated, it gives CASSLQGADTQYF.

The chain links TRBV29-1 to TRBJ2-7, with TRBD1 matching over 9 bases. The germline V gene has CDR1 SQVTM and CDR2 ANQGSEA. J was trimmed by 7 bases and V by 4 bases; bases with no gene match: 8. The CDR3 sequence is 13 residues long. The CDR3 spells CSVGGTGRREQYF. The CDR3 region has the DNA TGCAGCGTTGGGGGGACAGGGAGGCGGGAGCAGTACTTC.

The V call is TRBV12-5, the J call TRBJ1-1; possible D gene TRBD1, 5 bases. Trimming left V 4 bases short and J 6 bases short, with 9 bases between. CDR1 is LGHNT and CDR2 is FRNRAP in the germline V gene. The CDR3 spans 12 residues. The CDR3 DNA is TGTGCTAGTGGTTATGACAGTGCTGAAGCTTTCTTT. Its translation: CASGYDSAEAFF.

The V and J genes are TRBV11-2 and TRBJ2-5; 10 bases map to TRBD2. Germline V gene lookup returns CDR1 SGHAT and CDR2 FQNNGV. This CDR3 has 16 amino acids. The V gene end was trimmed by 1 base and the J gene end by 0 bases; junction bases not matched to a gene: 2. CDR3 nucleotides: TGTGCCAGCAGCTTAGCCGGACTAGCGGACCAAGAGACCCAGTACTTC. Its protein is CASSLAGLADQETQYF.

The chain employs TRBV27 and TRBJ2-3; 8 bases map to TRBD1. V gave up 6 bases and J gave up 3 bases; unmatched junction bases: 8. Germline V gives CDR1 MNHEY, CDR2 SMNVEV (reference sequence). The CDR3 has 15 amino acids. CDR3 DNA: TGTGCCAGCAGAGAGGACAGGGTTGATACAGATACGCAGTATTTT. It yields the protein CASREDRVDTDTQYF.

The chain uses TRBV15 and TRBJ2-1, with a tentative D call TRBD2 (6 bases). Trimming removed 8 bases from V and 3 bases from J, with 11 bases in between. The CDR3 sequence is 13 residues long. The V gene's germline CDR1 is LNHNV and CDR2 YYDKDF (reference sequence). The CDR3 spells CATSGLNYNEQFF. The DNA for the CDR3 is TGTGCCACCTCGGGACTGAACTACAATGAGCAGTTCTTC.

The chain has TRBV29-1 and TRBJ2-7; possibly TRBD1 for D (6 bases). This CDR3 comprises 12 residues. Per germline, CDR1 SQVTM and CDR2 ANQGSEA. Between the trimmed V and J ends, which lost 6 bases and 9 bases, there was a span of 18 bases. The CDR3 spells CSVGDTGIGQYF. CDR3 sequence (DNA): TGCAGCGTGGGGGACACCGGCATCGGGCAGTACTTC.

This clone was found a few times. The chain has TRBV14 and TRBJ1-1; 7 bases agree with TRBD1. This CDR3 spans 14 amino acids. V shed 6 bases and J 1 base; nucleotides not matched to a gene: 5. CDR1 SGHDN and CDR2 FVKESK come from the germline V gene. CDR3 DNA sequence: TGTGCCAGCAGAGAGGGACAGTGGAACACTGAAGCTTTCTTT. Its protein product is CASREGQWNTEAFF.

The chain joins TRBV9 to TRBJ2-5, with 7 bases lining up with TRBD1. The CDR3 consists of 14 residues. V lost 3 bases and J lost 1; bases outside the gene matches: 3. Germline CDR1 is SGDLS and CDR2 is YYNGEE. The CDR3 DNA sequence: TGTGCCAGCAGCGGAACAGGGGTCCAAGAGACCCAGTACTTC. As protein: CASSGTGVQETQYF. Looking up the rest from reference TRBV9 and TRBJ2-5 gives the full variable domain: DSGVTQTPKHLITATGQRVTLRCSPRSGDLSVYWYQQSLDQGLQFLIQYYNGEERAKGNILERFSAQQFPDLHSELNLSSLELGDSALYFCASSGTGVQETQYFGPGTRLLVL.

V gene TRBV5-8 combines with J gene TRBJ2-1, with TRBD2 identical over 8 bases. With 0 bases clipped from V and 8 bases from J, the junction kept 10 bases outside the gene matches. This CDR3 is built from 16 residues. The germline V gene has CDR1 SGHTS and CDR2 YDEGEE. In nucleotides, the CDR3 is TGTGCCAGCAGCTTGGGGGGGGGACTAGTCGGCTATGAGCAGTTCTTC. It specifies CASSLGGGLVGYEQFF. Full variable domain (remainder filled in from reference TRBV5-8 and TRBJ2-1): EAGVTQSPTHLIKTRGQQATLRCSPISGHTSVYWYQQALGLGLQFLLWYDEGEERNRGNFPPRFSGRQFPNYSSELNVNALELEDSALYLCASSLGGGLVGYEQFFGPGTRLTVL.

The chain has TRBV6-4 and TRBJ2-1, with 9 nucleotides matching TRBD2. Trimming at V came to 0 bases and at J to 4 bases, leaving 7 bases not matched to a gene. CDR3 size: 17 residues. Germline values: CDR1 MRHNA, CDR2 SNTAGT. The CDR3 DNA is TGTGCCAGCAGTGACTCGGGGCGGGAGGGCCCATACAATGAGCAGTTCTTC. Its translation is CASSDSGREGPYNEQFF.

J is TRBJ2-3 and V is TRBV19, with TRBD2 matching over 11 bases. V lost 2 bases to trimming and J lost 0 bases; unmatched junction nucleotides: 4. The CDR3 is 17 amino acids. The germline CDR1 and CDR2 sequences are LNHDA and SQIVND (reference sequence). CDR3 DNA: TGTGCCAGTAGTATACTAGGGACTAGCGGAAGCACAGATACGCAGTATTTT. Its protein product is CASSILGTSGSTDTQYF.

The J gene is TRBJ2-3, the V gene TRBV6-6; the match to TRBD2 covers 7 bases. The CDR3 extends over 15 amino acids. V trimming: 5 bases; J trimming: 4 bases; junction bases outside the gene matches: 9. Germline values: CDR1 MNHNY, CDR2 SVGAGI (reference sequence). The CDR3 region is CASSQEAGASDTQYF. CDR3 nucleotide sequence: TGTGCCAGCAGTCAAGAGGCGGGAGCCTCAGATACGCAGTATTTT.

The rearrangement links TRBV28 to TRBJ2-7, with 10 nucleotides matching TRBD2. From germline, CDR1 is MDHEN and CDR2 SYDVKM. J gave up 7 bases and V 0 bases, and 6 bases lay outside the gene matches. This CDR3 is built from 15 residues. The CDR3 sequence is CASSLWQREGGEQYF. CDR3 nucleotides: TGTGCCAGCAGTTTATGGCAGCGGGAGGGCGGGGAGCAGTACTTC.

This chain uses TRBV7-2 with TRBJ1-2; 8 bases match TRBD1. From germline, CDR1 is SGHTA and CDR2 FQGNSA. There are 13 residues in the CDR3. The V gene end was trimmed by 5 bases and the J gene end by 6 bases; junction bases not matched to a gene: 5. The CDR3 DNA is TGTGCCAGCAGCACCCGACAGGGGCATGGCTACACCTTC. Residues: CASSTRQGHGYTF. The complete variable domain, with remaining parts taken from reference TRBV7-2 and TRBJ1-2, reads GAGVSQSPSNKVTEKGKDVELRCDPISGHTALYWYRQSLGQGLEFLIYFQGNSAPDKSGLPSDRFSAERTGGSVSTLTIQRTQQEDSAVYLCASSTRQGHGYTFGSGTRLTVV.

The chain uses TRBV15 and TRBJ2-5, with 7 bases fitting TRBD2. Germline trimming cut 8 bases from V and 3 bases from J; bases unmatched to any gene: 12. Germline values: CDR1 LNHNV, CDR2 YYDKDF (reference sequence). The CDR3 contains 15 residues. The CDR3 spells CATAAPGGLKETQYF. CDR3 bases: TGTGCCACCGCTGCTCCGGGGGGACTAAAAGAGACCCAGTACTTC.

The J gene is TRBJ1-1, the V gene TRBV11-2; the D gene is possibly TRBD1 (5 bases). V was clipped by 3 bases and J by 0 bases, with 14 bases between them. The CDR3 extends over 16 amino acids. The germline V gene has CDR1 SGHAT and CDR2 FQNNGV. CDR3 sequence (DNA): TGTGCCAGCAGCTTCGGTACAGGAAAGTTGAACACTGAAGCTTTCTTT. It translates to CASSFGTGKLNTEAFF.

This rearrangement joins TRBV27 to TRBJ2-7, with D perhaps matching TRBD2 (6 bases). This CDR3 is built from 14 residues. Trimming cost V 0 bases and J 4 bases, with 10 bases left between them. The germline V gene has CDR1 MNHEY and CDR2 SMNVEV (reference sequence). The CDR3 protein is CASSLSIGGYEQYF. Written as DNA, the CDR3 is TGTGCCAGCAGTTTATCGATTGGGGGGTACGAGCAGTACTTC.

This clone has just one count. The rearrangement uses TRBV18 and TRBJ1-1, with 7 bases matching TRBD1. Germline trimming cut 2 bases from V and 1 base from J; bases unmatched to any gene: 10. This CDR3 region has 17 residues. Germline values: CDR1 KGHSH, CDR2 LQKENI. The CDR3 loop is CASSPSSGGWRNTEAFF. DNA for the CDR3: TGTGCCAGCTCACCATCATCAGGGGGGTGGAGGAACACTGAAGCTTTCTTT.

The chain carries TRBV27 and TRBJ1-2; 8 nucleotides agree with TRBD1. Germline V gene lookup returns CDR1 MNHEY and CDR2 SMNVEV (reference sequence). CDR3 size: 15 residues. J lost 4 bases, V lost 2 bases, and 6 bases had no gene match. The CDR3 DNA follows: TGTGCCAGCAGTTTAGCGCAGGGGGCAATCTATGGCTACACCTTC. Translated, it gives CASSLAQGAIYGYTF.

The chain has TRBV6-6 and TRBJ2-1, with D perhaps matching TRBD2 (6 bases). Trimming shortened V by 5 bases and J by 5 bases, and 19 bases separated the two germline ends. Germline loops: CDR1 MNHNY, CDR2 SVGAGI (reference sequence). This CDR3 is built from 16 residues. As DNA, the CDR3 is TGTGCCAGCAGTCCTGGTGCGGGAAGCATCCACAATGAGCAGTTCTTC. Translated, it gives CASSPGAGSIHNEQFF.

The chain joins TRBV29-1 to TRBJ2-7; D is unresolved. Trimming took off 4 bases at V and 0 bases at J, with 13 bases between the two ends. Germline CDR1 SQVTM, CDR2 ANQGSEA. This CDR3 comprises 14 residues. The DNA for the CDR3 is TGCAGCGTTGGCTACTGGCCTAGCTCCTACGAGCAGTACTTC. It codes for CSVGYWPSSYEQYF.

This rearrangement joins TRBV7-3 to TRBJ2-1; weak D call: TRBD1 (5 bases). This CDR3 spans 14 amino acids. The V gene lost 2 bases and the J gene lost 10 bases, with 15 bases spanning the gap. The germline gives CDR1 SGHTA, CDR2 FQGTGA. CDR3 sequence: CASSLSVGVSEQFF. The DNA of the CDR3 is TGTGCCAGCAGCTTATCCGTAGGGGTCAGCGAGCAGTTCTTC.

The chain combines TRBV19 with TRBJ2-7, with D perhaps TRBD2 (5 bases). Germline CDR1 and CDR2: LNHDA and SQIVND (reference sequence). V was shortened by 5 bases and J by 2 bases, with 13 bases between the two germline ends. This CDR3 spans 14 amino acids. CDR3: CASSGIGVTYEQYF. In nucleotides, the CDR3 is TGTGCCAGTAGTGGTATCGGGGTTACCTACGAGCAGTACTTC.